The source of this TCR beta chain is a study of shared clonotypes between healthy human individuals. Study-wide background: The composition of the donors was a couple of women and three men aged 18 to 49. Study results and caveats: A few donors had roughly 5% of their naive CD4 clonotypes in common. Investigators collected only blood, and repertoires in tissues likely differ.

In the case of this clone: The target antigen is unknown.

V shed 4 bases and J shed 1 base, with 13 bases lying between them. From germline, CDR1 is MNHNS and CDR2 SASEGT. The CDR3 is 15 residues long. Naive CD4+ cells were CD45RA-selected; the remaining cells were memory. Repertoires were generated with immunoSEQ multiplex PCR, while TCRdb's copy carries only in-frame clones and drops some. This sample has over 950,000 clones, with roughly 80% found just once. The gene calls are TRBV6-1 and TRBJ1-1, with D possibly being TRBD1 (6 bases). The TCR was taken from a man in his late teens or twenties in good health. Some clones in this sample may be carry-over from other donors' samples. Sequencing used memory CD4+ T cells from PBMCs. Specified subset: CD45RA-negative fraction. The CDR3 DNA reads TGTGCCAGCAGTGGGACAAACAGGGCGAACACTGAAGCTTTCTTT. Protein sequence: CASSGTNRANTEAFF.